The TCR beta chain described here comes from a study of T cells in narcolepsy. From germline, CDR1 is SSHAT and CDR2 FNYEAQ (reference sequence). V lost 4 bases, J lost 6 bases, and 15 bases lay in between. The CDR3 length is 14 residues. Profiled with immunoSEQ multiplex PCR; TCRdb holds only in-frame clones, not every one. In the table there are about 35,000 clones, 75% to 90% of which are singletons. This clone has only a few counts. Antigen unknown. Whole-study findings and limits: No autoreactive T cell clone sequences appeared in some memory CD4+ repertoires.

The receptor was derived from a human donor in good health. The chain is built from TRBV7-7 and TRBJ1-2, with D possibly TRBD1 on 6 matching bases. Sequences were obtained from memory (CD45RA-) CD4+ T cells from blood. The CDR3 coding sequence is TGTGCCAGCAGCTGGGGGGGGCGAGGAAATGGCTACACCTTC. Encoded protein: CASSWGGRGNGYTF.